What follows are 24 T cell receptor beta chains derived from one specimen sequenced in a study of CD8+CD57+ T cells in acquired aplastic anemia. Genomic DNA, the template, was used for profiling of the TCR beta VDJ and CDR3. In TCRdb, the reads were re-called with MiXCR into one record per CDR3 protein. The sample records a few hundred thousand distinct CDR3 sequences, 30% to 40% being singletons. Sequences were obtained from sorted CD4+, CD8+, or CD8+CD57+ T cells (not recorded which) from PBMCs. These receptors were taken from a human donor in good health, serving as a control.

This clonotype was counted a few times. The V and J genes are TRBV12-3 or TRBV12-4 and TRBJ2-1; D might be TRBD2 (5 bases). This CDR3 contains 17 residues. V was trimmed by 5 bases and J by 2 bases, leaving 19 bases between them. The CDR3 loop reads CASSLARGPMTYNEQFF. The CDR3 coding sequence is TGTGCCAGCAGTCTGGCGCGAGGGCCCATGACCTACAATGAGCAGTTCTTC.

The table lists this clonotype with a few counts. The rearrangement joins TRBV2 to TRBJ2-1, with a weak D call TRBD2 (5 bases). From germline, CDR1 is SNHLY and CDR2 FYNNEI. The V and J ends lost 7 bases and 5 bases respectively, with 18 bases between them. The CDR3 contains 15 residues. DNA for the CDR3: TGTGCCAGCATTCCCAGACGGAGGAGGAACAATGAGCAGTTCTTC. It codes for CASIPRRRRNNEQFF. Full variable domain (remainder filled in from reference TRBV2 and TRBJ2-1): EPEVTQTPSHQVTQMGQEVILRCVPISNHLYFYWYRQILGQKVEFLVSFYNNEISEKSEIFDDQFSVERPDGSNFTLKIRSTKLEDSAMYFCASIPRRRRNNEQFFGPGTRLTVL.

This clonotype was seen ten or more times. The rearrangement links TRBV7-2 to TRBJ2-6; tentative D call: TRBD1 (5 bases). Trimming took 4 bases from V and 0 from J, leaving 7 bases between them. The CDR3 spans 15 residues. The germline V gene has CDR1 SGHTA and CDR2 FQGNSA. CDR3 bases: TGTGCCAGCAGCTCACAGGTCTCTGGGGCCAACGTCCTGACTTTC. It codes for CASSSQVSGANVLTF.

With regard to this clonotype: A junction end diverges from the germline sequence, so it may reflect a read error. This rearrangement joins TRBV7-2 to TRBJ2-3; D unresolved. The germline V gene has CDR1 SGHTA and CDR2 FQGNSA. This CDR3 has 14 residues. The CDR3 coding sequence is TGTGCCAGCACCTTAGGCCCTAGCACAGATACGCAGTATTTT. Translated: CASTLGPSTDTQYF.

This clonotype showed up many times. The rearrangement joins TRBV7-2 to TRBJ1-6, with D unresolved. The CDR3 has 12 amino acids. Germline V gene sequence: CDR1 SGHTA, CDR2 FQGNSA. Trimming shortened V by 2 bases and J by 7 bases, and 3 bases separated the two germline ends. CDR3 in DNA: TGTGCCAGCAGCTTACAAAATTCACCCCTCCACTTT. Its protein is CASSLQNSPLHF.

The rearrangement joins TRBV2 to TRBJ2-3; the match to TRBD2 covers 7 bases. The CDR3 covers 14 residues. CDR1 and CDR2 from the germline V gene are SNHLY and FYNNEI. The J segment lost 6 bases and the V segment lost 6 bases, leaving 9 bases of the junction unmatched. The CDR3 DNA reads TGTGCCAGCAGCGACCTACTAGCGACGGATACGCAGTATTTT. Translating it yields CASSDLLATDTQYF.

The chain has TRBV5-1 and TRBJ2-5; 7 bases line up with TRBD2. V gave up 0 bases and J gave up 2 bases; unmatched junction bases: 7. Germline values: CDR1 SGHRS, CDR2 YFSETQ. The CDR3 length is 16 residues. CDR3 protein: CASSLAPSGGQETQYF. The CDR3 nucleotides read TGCGCCAGCAGCTTGGCTCCCTCCGGGGGGCAAGAGACCCAGTACTTC. The variable domain in full, completed from reference TRBV5-1 and TRBJ2-5, reads KAGVTQTPRYLIKTRGQQVTLSCSPISGHRSVSWYQQTPGQGLQFLFEYFSETQRNKGNFPGRFSGRQFSNSRSEMNVSTLELGDSALYLCASSLAPSGGQETQYFGPGTRLLVL.

The rearrangement links TRBV12-3 or TRBV12-4 to TRBJ1-2; the D is unclear. The length of the CDR3 is 13 residues. The V gene lost 2 bases and the J gene lost 5 bases, with 9 bases spanning the gap. CDR3 DNA sequence: TGTGCCAGCAGTTTAAAGGCGGAATATGGCTACACCTTC. This sequence encodes CASSLKAEYGYTF.

This clonotype showed up just a few times. Written as DNA, the CDR3 is TGTGCCAGCAGTCGGGAACTGTTTTTT. Residues: CASSRELFF. This chain connects TRBV2 to TRBJ1-4; D unresolved. Germline V gives CDR1 SNHLY, CDR2 FYNNEI. This CDR3 has 9 amino acids. Trimming pared 5 bases from V and 12 bases from J, leaving 4 bases between.

V and J are TRBV11-2 and TRBJ2-3; 7 nucleotides agree with TRBD2. The CDR3 is 20 residues long. Germline V gene data show CDR1 as SGHAT and CDR2 as FQNNGV. J was trimmed by 0 bases and V by 1 base; bases with no gene match: 16. CDR3: CASSLVPSGRPTPSTDTQYF. DNA for the CDR3: TGTGCCAGCAGCTTAGTCCCTAGCGGAAGACCCACACCTAGCACAGATACGCAGTATTTT.

On this clonotype: The junction shows a germline mismatch at one end, possibly a read error. V is TRBV10-2 and J is TRBJ1-2; weak D call: TRBD1 (5 bases). The CDR3 contains 13 residues. Per germline, CDR1 WSHSY and CDR2 SAAADI. The CDR3: CASSLTADFGYAF. In DNA form, the CDR3 reads TGTGCCAGCAGTCTGACAGCCGACTTTGGCTACGCCTTC.

This clonotype showed up just once. The chain has TRBV7-3 and TRBJ2-7; 8 bases map to TRBD1. V shed 8 bases and J 4 bases; nucleotides not matched to a gene: 7. The germline V gene has CDR1 SGHTA and CDR2 FQGTGA. The CDR3 length is 13 residues. CDR3 sequence: CASGQGLFYEQYF. CDR3 bases: TGTGCCAGCGGACAGGGTTTGTTTTACGAGCAGTACTTC.

This clonotype was recorded at least ten times. The chain couples TRBV29-1 to TRBJ1-5; possible D gene TRBD1, 6 bases. This CDR3 has 12 amino acids. Germline CDR1 is SQVTM and CDR2 is ANQGSEA. V lost 4 bases and J lost 9, with 13 bases in between. In DNA, the CDR3 is TGCAGCGTTGGCACAGGGACATCGCCCCAGCATTTT. Translating gives CSVGTGTSPQHF.

This clonotype was counted many times. This chain uses TRBV9 with TRBJ1-2; 7 nucleotides line up with TRBD1. This CDR3 comprises 15 residues. V lost 1 base, J lost 3 bases, and 6 bases stayed unmatched. Germline V gives CDR1 SGDLS, CDR2 YYNGEE. The CDR3 protein is CASSVRRDSHYGYTF. As DNA, the CDR3 is TGTGCCAGCAGCGTAAGGCGGGACAGCCACTATGGCTACACCTTC.

The J gene is TRBJ1-1, the V gene TRBV2; 7 bases fit TRBD1. With V trimmed by 6 bases and J by 0 bases, 4 bases remained unmatched. CDR1 is SNHLY and CDR2 is FYNNEI in the germline V gene. The CDR3 totals 14 residues. CDR3 DNA: TGTGCCAGCAGGGAGGGACAGCTGAACACTGAAGCTTTCTTT. Protein product: CASREGQLNTEAFF.

This clonotype was seen ten or more times. The chain combines TRBV20-1 with TRBJ1-6; 7 bases are shared with TRBD1. Germline trimming cut 5 bases from V and 13 bases from J; bases unmatched to any gene: 8. There are 12 residues in the CDR3. Germline assignment: CDR1 DFQATT and CDR2 SNEGSKA (reference sequence). For the CDR3, the DNA is TGCAGTGCTTTGGACAGGTCGCCGCCCCTCCACTTT. Translated, it gives CSALDRSPPLHF.

V and J are TRBV9 and TRBJ2-1; 9 bases agree with TRBD1. Germline V gene lookup returns CDR1 SGDLS and CDR2 YYNGEE. The V and J ends lost 6 bases and 4 bases, in that order; junction bases with no gene match: 14. The CDR3 covers 17 residues. The CDR3 region is CASNRPGGQGGYNEQFF. The DNA for the CDR3 is TGTGCCAGCAACCGACCCGGGGGACAGGGTGGGTACAATGAGCAGTTCTTC.

This clonotype was recorded many times. This chain connects TRBV6-1 to TRBJ2-7, with a tentative D call TRBD2 (6 bases). Germline V gene data show CDR1 as MNHNS and CDR2 as SASEGT. The CDR3 totals 14 residues. Trimming shortened V by 6 bases and J by 4 bases, and 16 bases separated the two germline ends. The CDR3 here is CASRHSGVLYEQYF. The DNA for the CDR3 is TGTGCCAGCAGACATAGCGGCGTACTTTACGAGCAGTACTTC.

As for this clonotype: Since a much larger clone is just one base distant, this may be a read error. V and J are TRBV7-9 and TRBJ2-3; 7 bases agree with TRBD2. The germline CDR1 and CDR2 sequences are SEHNR and FQNEAQ (reference sequence). The CDR3 has 14 residues. The CDR3 here is CASSSLADTDMQYF. The CDR3 DNA reads TGTGCCAGCAGCTCCCTAGCGGACACAGATATGCAGTATTTT.

This clonotype has a handful of counts. V usage is TRBV12-3 or TRBV12-4 and J usage is TRBJ1-4; 7 positions agree with TRBD1. CDR3 size: 15 residues. The J segment lost 8 bases and the V segment lost 5 bases, leaving 11 bases of the junction unmatched. CDR3 sequence reads: CASSGSGGYREKLFF. The CDR3 DNA sequence: TGTGCCAGCAGTGGATCAGGGGGATATCGGGAAAAACTGTTTTTT.

Comment on this clonotype: Its ends do not fully match the called genes, so a read error is possible. The CDR3 DNA sequence: TGTGCCAGCAGTTTGACTAGCGGGAGAAACACCGGGGAGCCGTTTTTT. Translated, it gives CASSLTSGRNTGEPFF. This chain uses TRBV2 with TRBJ2-2; 12 bases match TRBD2. This CDR3 is built from 16 residues. Germline assignment: CDR1 SNHLY and CDR2 FYNNEI.

V usage is TRBV29-1 and J usage is TRBJ1-2; possible D gene TRBD1, 5 bases. The V gene's germline CDR1 is SQVTM and CDR2 ANQGSEA. This CDR3 is built from 12 residues. Trimming took off 7 bases at V and 5 bases at J, with 14 bases between the two ends. This CDR3 reads CSAQGEGYGYTF. In nucleotides, the CDR3 is TGCAGCGCCCAGGGAGAAGGGTATGGCTACACCTTC.

This chain links TRBV5-1 with TRBJ2-7, with TRBD1 matching 7 bases. CDR1 SGHRS and CDR2 YFSETQ come from the germline V gene. This CDR3 is built from 16 residues. The junction had 9 bases not matched to a gene; V was cut back by 2 bases and J by 1 base. The CDR3 region is CASSFTLGTDSYEQYF. CDR3 coding DNA: TGCGCCAGCAGCTTCACCCTCGGGACAGATTCCTACGAGCAGTACTTC.

This clonotype was seen at least ten times. The J gene is TRBJ1-1, the V gene TRBV7-9, with unresolved D. CDR1 and CDR2 (germline): SEHNR, FQNEAQ (reference sequence). Trimming removed 4 bases from V and 1 base from J, with 10 bases in between. The CDR3 is made up of 14 amino acids. CDR3 in amino acids: CASSSPAWNTEAFF. The CDR3 DNA reads as TGTGCCAGCAGCTCCCCGGCCTGGAACACTGAAGCTTTCTTT.